The sequence of this TCR beta chain was determined in a study of T cell changes during pregnancy in multiple sclerosis. The CDR3 length is 16 residues. The V gene lost 6 bases and the J gene lost 5 bases, with 21 bases spanning the gap. In germline, CDR1 is MDHEN, CDR2 SYDVKM. TCRdb's copy holds only in-frame clones and misses some; the assay was immunoSEQ multiplex PCR. Of some 120,000 clones listed, about 94% are singletons. This clonotype was obtained from a female donor with multiple sclerosis, enrolled in a pregnancy study. Specimen: peripheral blood, collected in the third trimester of pregnancy. The rearrangement links TRBV28 to TRBJ2-3, with a tentative D call TRBD2 (6 bases). The CDR3 spells CASSPPLGLARDTQYF. DNA for the CDR3: TGTGCCAGCAGCCCTCCCCTGGGGCTAGCGAGAGATACGCAGTATTTT.